This TCR beta chain was sequenced in a study of post-analysis software for immune sequencing data. In the study overall: Patients had relapsing-remitting, secondary progressive or progressive-relapsing multiple sclerosis; some lacked subtype.

On this clonotype itself: The antigen is unknown.

CDR3 size: 14 residues. Between the trimmed V and J ends, which lost 2 bases and 10 bases, there was a span of 15 bases. Germline V gives CDR1 LGHDT, CDR2 YNNKEL (reference sequence). The study's findings and limits: Roughly five TRBV segments were significantly more frequent in patients than in controls. TRBV5-6, TRBV5-1 and TRBV20-1 were among these segments. By F measure, strong co-clustering occurred among samples prepared in the same batch.

Prepared libraries of TCR beta cDNA carried unique molecular identifiers. TCRdb processed the PCR reads anew with MiXCR; each CDR3 protein has one entry. In the table there are 820,000 or so distinct CDR3 sequences, approximately 53% of which are singletons. Material for sequencing was blood. The chain employs TRBV3-1 and TRBJ2-1; D remains unclear. This receptor was taken from a girl aged 5-17 years with multiple sclerosis. The chain's CDR3 is CASSQIRTAREQFF. CDR3 DNA sequence: TGTGCCAGCAGCCAAATAAGGACGGCTCGGGAGCAGTTCTTC.